The 27 T cell receptor beta chains listed next were all sequenced from one sample in a study of blood T cell repertoires in COVID-19 (dated by TCRdb to the early 2020s). Library creation used the immunoSEQ multiplex PCR assay. The source is immuneACCESS, and TCRdb retained only in-frame sequences with V and J called. Part of the clones is not carried over; for the studies checked, unresolved V genes explain less than half of this, and the remainder is unexplained. The sample records approximately 92,000 clones, around 80% of which are singletons. The ten largest clones take up about 4.3% of the sample. Sequenced input: peripheral blood. These receptors were collected from a man aged 55 to 70 with acute or convalescent COVID-19.

The J gene is TRBJ1-2, the V gene TRBV5-6, with TRBD1 matching over 9 bases. The CDR3 consists of 15 residues. The germline gives CDR1 SGHDT, CDR2 YYEEEE. Trimming removed 2 bases from V and 8 bases from J; junction bases left unmatched: 10. The CDR3, as DNA: TGTGCCAGCAGCTTATTACAGGGGGCGCTTAGAGGCTACACCTTC. Translation: CASSLLQGALRGYTF. The variable domain in full, completed from reference TRBV5-6 and TRBJ1-2, reads DAGVTQSPTHLIKTRGQQVTLRCSPKSGHDTVSWYQQALGQGPQFIFQYYEEEERQRGNFPDRFSGHQFPNYSSELNVNALLLGDSALYLCASSLLQGALRGYTFGSGTRLTVV.

The chain carries TRBV7-2 and TRBJ1-2, with D perhaps matching TRBD1 (6 bases). Germline V gives CDR1 SGHTA, CDR2 FQGNSA. This CDR3 has 13 residues. Trimming left V 1 base short and J 8 bases short, with 11 bases between. In DNA form, the CDR3 reads TGTGCCAGCAGCTTAGGGAACAGGGAAGGCTACACCTTC. Its translation is CASSLGNREGYTF.

The V gene is TRBV15, the J gene TRBJ2-5; D ambiguous. Germline CDR1 and CDR2: LNHNV and YYDKDF (reference sequence). The CDR3 loop spans 13 amino acids. Trimming stripped 0 bases from V and 4 bases from J, with 6 bases between. The DNA for the CDR3 is TGTGCCACCAGCAGAGAGCGCGGAGAGACCCAGTACTTC. It codes for CATSRERGETQYF.

The rearrangement joins TRBV12-5 to TRBJ1-5; D unresolved. This CDR3 contains 11 residues. Germline V CDR1 and CDR2: LGHNT, FRNRAP. V was shortened by 5 bases and J by 7 bases, with 6 bases between the two germline ends. The CDR3 region is CASGPLQPQHF. The CDR3 region has the DNA TGTGCTAGTGGTCCCTTGCAGCCCCAGCATTTT.

The rearrangement joins TRBV12-3 or TRBV12-4 to TRBJ2-5; D unclear. Trimming shortened V by 5 bases and J by 5 bases, and 6 bases separated the two germline ends. This CDR3 spans 11 amino acids. Here the CDR3 DNA reads TGTGCCAGCAGTCCCGGGGAGACCCAGTACTTC. As protein: CASSPGETQYF.

CDR3 sequence: CASCPGGQETQYF. The CDR3 bases are TGTGCCAGCTGCCCAGGGGGCCAAGAGACCCAGTACTTC. The chain joins TRBV9 to TRBJ2-5, with 7 bases lining up with TRBD1. V gave up 7 bases and J gave up 1 base; unmatched junction bases: 4. This CDR3 has 13 residues. The V gene's germline CDR1 is SGDLS and CDR2 YYNGEE.

This clone has a single count. This sequence joins TRBV19 and TRBJ2-5; 10 positions agree with TRBD2. The CDR3 is 16 residues long. Germline-derived CDR1 and CDR2 are LNHDA and SQIVND (reference sequence). V trimming: 3 bases; J trimming: 1 base; junction bases outside the gene matches: 5. The CDR3 nucleotides are TGTGCCAGTAGTATGCTAGCGGGAGTCCCCCAAGAGACCCAGTACTTC. Protein: CASSMLAGVPQETQYF.

The V gene is TRBV6-5, the J gene TRBJ2-2, with a tentative D call TRBD1 (6 bases). Looked up from germline, CDR1 is MNHEY and CDR2 is SVGAGI. V lost 0 bases and J lost 5, with 7 bases in between. The CDR3 covers 14 residues. CDR3 sequence reads: CASSYSQGTGELFF. The CDR3 DNA follows: TGTGCCAGCAGTTACTCCCAGGGGACCGGGGAGCTGTTTTTT.

The chain employs TRBV11-2 and TRBJ2-4, with TRBD2 matching 11 bases. The V and J ends lost 3 bases and 1 base, in that order; junction bases with no gene match: 11. Germline assignment: CDR1 SGHAT and CDR2 FQNNGV. The CDR3 extends over 19 amino acids. The CDR3 DNA reads TGTGCCAGCAGCTTCCCGGGACTAGCGGCCAGAGGGGCCAAAAACATTCAGTACTTC. It yields the protein CASSFPGLAARGAKNIQYF.

The chain couples TRBV21-1 to TRBJ2-3; the tabulated D call, TRBD2, remains unverified against the DNA. TRBV21-1 is listed as a pseudogene. This CDR3 region has 16 residues. As DNA, the CDR3 is TGTGCCAGCAGCTTAGGGGAGCGGGGGGGATTAGATACGCAGTATTTT. This codes for CASSLGERGGLDTQYF.

The chain couples TRBV7-3 to TRBJ2-5, with D tentatively TRBD2 (6 bases). Germline V CDR1 and CDR2: SGHTA, FQGTGA. The V gene lost 5 bases and the J gene lost 7 bases, with 17 bases spanning the gap. This CDR3 contains 14 residues. The CDR3 bases are TGTGCCAGCAGCGCTCCCGAGGAGGGGAGGACCCAGTACTTC. Translated, it gives CASSAPEEGRTQYF.

This sequence joins TRBV24-1 and TRBJ2-2, with 7 bases aligning to TRBD2. The CDR3 spans 15 residues. Germline V gene lookup returns CDR1 KGHDR and CDR2 SFDVKD. The trim removed 5 bases at V and 6 bases at J, leaving 8 bases unmatched. CDR3 in amino acids: CATSGRPSGSGELFF. In nucleotides, the CDR3 is TGTGCCACCAGTGGGCGGCCTAGCGGATCCGGGGAGCTGTTTTTT.

The gene calls are TRBV4-3 and TRBJ1-1; no definite D call. V lost 3 bases and J lost 1, with 9 bases in between. Germline V gene data show CDR1 as LGHNA and CDR2 as YSLEER. The CDR3 runs to 14 residues. CDR3 amino acids: CASSHTISNTEAFF. In DNA, the CDR3 is TGCGCCAGCAGCCATACTATTTCGAACACTGAAGCTTTCTTT.

This clone showed up just a few times. The J gene is TRBJ1-4, the V gene TRBV14; D remains ambiguous. The germline gives CDR1 SGHDN, CDR2 FVKESK. V was clipped by 4 bases and J by 5 bases, with 8 bases between them. The CDR3 runs to 13 residues. The CDR3 is CASSRALNEKLFF. CDR3 coding DNA: TGTGCCAGCAGCCGGGCCCTAAATGAAAAACTGTTTTTT. Full variable domain (outside the CDR3, taken from reference TRBV14 and TRBJ1-4): EAGVTQFPSHSVIEKGQTVTLRCDPISGHDNLYWYRRVMGKEIKFLLHFVKESKQDESGMPNNRFLAERTGGTYSTLKVQPAELEDSGVYFCASSRALNEKLFFGSGTQLSVL.

This clone came up a few times. The chain has TRBV10-1 and TRBJ2-3; D uncertain. Germline CDR1 reads WNHNN; CDR2 reads SYGVQD (reference sequence). V lost 3 bases to trimming and J lost 8 bases, with 9 bases between them. The CDR3 has 12 residues. CDR3 residues: CASSESVGTQYF. The CDR3 DNA reads as TGCGCCAGCAGTGAAAGCGTTGGTACGCAGTATTTT.

The chain is built from TRBV5-6 and TRBJ2-2, with D perhaps matching TRBD1 (6 bases). The length of the CDR3 is 14 residues. Germline loops: CDR1 SGHDT, CDR2 YYEEEE. The germline V and J ends were trimmed by 2 bases and 4 bases, with 9 bases remaining between them. CDR3 sequence (DNA): TGTGCCAGCAGCTTAGGACAGATCACCGGGGAGCTGTTTTTT. Its translation: CASSLGQITGELFF.

The rearrangement uses TRBV16 and TRBJ1-1; D gene ambiguous. CDR3 length equals 12 residues. V dropped 2 bases and J dropped 5 bases, with 6 bases sitting between them. Germline-derived CDR1 and CDR2 are KGHSY and FQNENV. CDR3 sequence reads: CASSQPPTEAFF. The CDR3 DNA follows: TGTGCCAGCAGCCAACCCCCTACTGAAGCTTTCTTT.

The chain couples TRBV9 to TRBJ1-6; D is undetermined. The CDR3 sequence is 13 residues long. Trimming cost V 3 bases and J 9 bases, with 10 bases left between them. Germline CDR1 and CDR2: SGDLS and YYNGEE. CDR3 protein: CASSEASGSPLHF. The CDR3 DNA reads TGTGCCAGCAGCGAAGCCTCGGGTTCACCCCTCCACTTT.

This clone was counted only a few times. The V gene is TRBV7-2, the J gene TRBJ2-5; D may be TRBD2 (5 bases). Trimming pared 4 bases from V and 3 bases from J, leaving 15 bases between. Germline CDR1 reads SGHTA; CDR2 reads FQGNSA. This CDR3 region has 15 residues. The CDR3 coding sequence is TGTGCCAGCAGCTCAGTGGACTCGACCAAAGAGACCCAGTACTTC. It encodes CASSSVDSTKETQYF. Filled out from reference TRBV7-2 and TRBJ2-5, the complete variable domain reads GAGVSQSPSNKVTEKGKDVELRCDPISGHTALYWYRQSLGQGLEFLIYFQGNSAPDKSGLPSDRFSAERTGGSVSTLTIQRTQQEDSAVYLCASSSVDSTKETQYFGPGTRLLVL.

V and J are TRBV18 and TRBJ1-4; D is unclear. The germline V gene has CDR1 KGHSH and CDR2 LQKENI. V shed 6 bases and J shed 0 bases, with 11 bases lying between them. This CDR3 is built from 15 residues. This CDR3 is CASSPSRATNEKLFF. In nucleotides, the CDR3 is TGTGCCAGCTCGCCGTCGCGGGCAACTAATGAAAAACTGTTTTTT.

The chain employs TRBV27 and TRBJ2-5; perhaps TRBD2 as D (5 bases). Germline CDR1 reads MNHEY; CDR2 reads SMNVEV (reference sequence). The V gene lost 2 bases and the J gene lost 5 bases, with 9 bases spanning the gap. This CDR3 has 13 amino acids. The CDR3 DNA is TGTGCCAGCAGTTTAGGTCCGGGGGAGACCCAGTACTTC. This encodes CASSLGPGETQYF.

The rearrangement joins TRBV11-3 to TRBJ2-5; D remains ambiguous. Germline V gene sequence: CDR1 SGHNT, CDR2 YENEEA. This CDR3 has 11 amino acids. V was shortened by 2 bases and J by 5 bases, with 3 bases between the two germline ends. CDR3 region: CASSLSETQYF. The CDR3 DNA reads as TGTGCCAGCAGCTTATCGGAGACCCAGTACTTC.

The rearrangement links TRBV14 to TRBJ1-3; D gene ambiguous. This CDR3 contains 17 residues. Germline CDR1 and CDR2: SGHDN and FVKESK. Between the trimmed V and J ends, which lost 6 bases and 0 bases, there was a span of 18 bases. The CDR3, as DNA: TGTGCCAGCAGTCTACGGCGAGGAAGCCTCTCTGGAAACACCATATATTTT. This translates into CASSLRRGSLSGNTIYF.

The V gene is TRBV7-9, the J gene TRBJ2-1; 10 bases are a match to TRBD1. The V and J ends lost 6 bases and 8 bases, in that order; junction bases with no gene match: 10. This CDR3 region has 15 residues. Germline lookup yields CDR1 SEHNR and CDR2 FQNEAQ (reference sequence). The CDR3 DNA is TGTGCCAGCAGTAGCGGACAGGGGGGTATACATGAGCAGTTCTTC. Its protein product is CASSSGQGGIHEQFF. The full variable domain, completed using reference TRBV7-9 and TRBJ2-1, is DTGVSQNPRHKITKRGQNVTFRCDPISEHNRLYWYRQTLGQGPEFLTYFQNEAQLEKSRLLSDRFSAERPKGSFSTLEIQRTEQGDSAMYLCASSSGQGGIHEQFFGPGTRLTVL.

V usage is TRBV12-5 and J usage is TRBJ2-5, with 7 nucleotides matching TRBD2. V lost 3 bases, J lost 4 bases, and 8 bases stayed unmatched. The CDR3 is 15 amino acids. CDR1 is LGHNT and CDR2 is FRNRAP in the germline V gene. CDR3 DNA sequence: TGTGCTAGTGGTTTTCCGGGGAGGGGTGGAGAGACCCAGTACTTC. This sequence encodes CASGFPGRGGETQYF.

The chain has TRBV6-4 and TRBJ1-6; no definite D call. V lost 3 bases to trimming and J lost 9 bases, with 12 bases between them. Germline V gene lookup returns CDR1 MRHNA and CDR2 SNTAGT. CDR3 size: 14 residues. The CDR3 loop is CASSEAGGSSPLHF. CDR3 DNA: TGTGCCAGCAGTGAGGCGGGAGGGTCTTCACCCCTCCACTTT.

This sequence joins TRBV2 and TRBJ1-1; D unclear. V lost 5 bases and J 5 bases, leaving 12 bases between the germline ends. Germline loops: CDR1 SNHLY, CDR2 FYNNEI. The CDR3 runs to 13 residues. This CDR3 is CASSKVRETEAFF. CDR3 sequence (DNA): TGTGCCAGCAGTAAGGTTCGGGAGACTGAAGCTTTCTTT.